This T cell receptor (beta chain) appears in the sequencing data of a study of beta chain features in type 1 diabetes. Study-wide results and limits: Moderate but significant shortening of TCRB CDR3s was recorded in all four CD4+ subsets from Type 1 diabetes patients. The analysis here could not establish whether HLA type shapes TCRB rearrangement. Within the patient group, naive, central memory and Treg TCRB repertoires appeared more similar to each other than within healthy donors.

This clone was observed a handful of times. The antigen remains undetermined. Investigators reverse transcribed all isolated RNA, so they sequenced expressed TCRB transcripts. The assay was immunoSEQ multiplex PCR, and TCRdb's table has in-frame clones only and misses some. The sample has over 150,000 clones, about a tenth seen once. Sorting based on CD45RO/CCR7/CD25/CD127/CD95/CD27 separated CD4+ naive, central memory, regulatory and stem cell-like memory cells. Without exception, sorted populations had purity beyond 98%. The receptor comes from a man between 25 and 39 years old with type 1 diabetes. The sample comprised central memory CD4+ T cells from blood.

In DNA, the CDR3 is TGCAGTGCCCGGTCCCCCACCGAGCAGTACTTC. Its protein product is CSARSPTEQYF. The chain uses TRBV20-1 and TRBJ2-7, with D hard to call. CDR1 and CDR2 (germline): DFQATT, SNEGSKA (reference sequence). CDR3 length: 11 amino acids. The germline V and J ends were trimmed by 6 bases and 6 bases, with 12 bases remaining between them.